This TCR beta chain was found in a study of shared clonotypes between healthy human individuals. Study in general: There were three CD4 naive, three CD4 memory, two CD8 naive and one CD8 memory plates per donor.

The CDR3 contains 15 residues. Trimming shortened V by 2 bases and J by 0 bases, and 7 bases separated the two germline ends. The germline V gene has CDR1 ENHRY and CDR2 SYGVKD. Repertoires were generated with immunoSEQ multiplex PCR, while TCRdb's copy carries only in-frame clones and drops some. Of about 1.9 million clones in the sample, about 94% were seen once. Findings and caveats of the study: Around 5.3% of naive CD4 clonotypes were shared across several donors.

A word on this clone: Its antigen is still unknown.

Naive CD8 populations comprised CD45RO-negative cells positively selected for CCR7, excluding terminally differentiated effector memory CD45RA+ cells. Every donor, a Caucasian adult, lived in Nashville, Tennessee. This sequence was found in a man aged 18 to 30 in good health. Some clones in this sample may be carry-over from other donors' samples. Sequencing was carried out using naive CD8+ T cells from PBMCs. The J gene is TRBJ1-4, the V gene TRBV10-3, with D uncertain. The CDR3 coding sequence is TGTGCCATCAGTGAGGGAGTCACAACTAATGAAAAACTGTTTTTT. Translated: CAISEGVTTNEKLFF.